A single sample gave rise to the 5 T cell receptor beta chains below, sequenced in a study of blood T cell repertoires in COVID-19. Some clones are missing from TCRdb's copy, which holds only in-frame ones; the method was immunoSEQ multiplex PCR. The table lists 490,000 or so clones, 80% to 90% of them singletons. Material for sequencing was PBMCs or T cells enriched from blood (not recorded which). Receptors were obtained from a woman aged 55-70 years who had recovered from COVID-19.

This clone was picked up a small number of times. The chain uses TRBV13 and TRBJ1-1; no clear D. CDR3 length: 14 amino acids. Trimming cost V 0 bases and J 6 bases, with 11 bases left between them. Germline V gene lookup returns CDR1 PRHDT and CDR2 FYEKMQ (reference sequence). DNA of the CDR3: TGTGCCAGCAGCTTAGGCGGGGTTGTCCCTGAAGCTTTCTTT. Translated: CASSLGGVVPEAFF.

As to this clone: Other DNA sequences of this sample code for an identical CDR3. The gene calls are TRBV12-3 or TRBV12-4 and TRBJ2-2; D unclear. CDR3 size: 12 residues. With 5 bases removed from V and 4 bases from J, the gap between germline ends came to 5 bases. The DNA of the CDR3 is TGTGCCAGCAGTCCCTCCACCGGGGAGCTGTTTTTT. It codes for CASSPSTGELFF.

V gene TRBV11-2 combines with J gene TRBJ1-2; weak D call: TRBD1 (6 bases). The CDR3 has 13 amino acids. The germline V gene has CDR1 SGHAT and CDR2 FQNNGV. V shed 6 bases and J shed 5 bases, with 13 bases lying between them. Here the CDR3 DNA reads TGTGCCAGCAGAACCACAGGGAAATATGGCTACACCTTC. It translates to CASRTTGKYGYTF.

The chain couples TRBV10-3 to TRBJ2-2; 8 nucleotides line up with TRBD1. The germline V gene has CDR1 ENHRY and CDR2 SYGVKD. Germline trimming cut 0 bases from V and 5 bases from J; bases unmatched to any gene: 2. The CDR3 consists of 15 residues. DNA for the CDR3: TGTGCCATCAGTGAGTCGACAGGGGCAACCGGGGAGCTGTTTTTT. It codes for CAISESTGATGELFF.

The J gene is TRBJ2-3, the V gene TRBV7-2; 13 nucleotides agree with TRBD2. Germline loops: CDR1 SGHTA, CDR2 FQGNSA. The CDR3 is 14 amino acids. V was pared by 4 bases and J by 14 bases, with 9 bases of the junction left unmatched. For the CDR3, the DNA is TGTGCCAGCAGCTCCACCGGGACTAGCGGGGTGAGGTATTTT. This gives the protein CASSSTGTSGVRYF.